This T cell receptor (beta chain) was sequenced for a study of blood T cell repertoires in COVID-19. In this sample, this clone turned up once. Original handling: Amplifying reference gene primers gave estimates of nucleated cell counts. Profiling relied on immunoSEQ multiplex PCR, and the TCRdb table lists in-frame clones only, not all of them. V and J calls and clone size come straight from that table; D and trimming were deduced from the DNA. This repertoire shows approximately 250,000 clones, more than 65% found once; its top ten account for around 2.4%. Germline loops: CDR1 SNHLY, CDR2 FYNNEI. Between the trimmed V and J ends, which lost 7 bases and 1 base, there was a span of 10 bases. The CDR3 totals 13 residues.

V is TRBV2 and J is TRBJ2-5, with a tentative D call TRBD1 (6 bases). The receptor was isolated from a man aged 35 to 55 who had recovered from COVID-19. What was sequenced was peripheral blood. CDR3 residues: CASTGQLQETQYF. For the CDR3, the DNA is TGTGCCAGCACCGGACAGCTCCAAGAGACCCAGTACTTC. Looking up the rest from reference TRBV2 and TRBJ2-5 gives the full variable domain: EPEVTQTPSHQVTQMGQEVILRCVPISNHLYFYWYRQILGQKVEFLVSFYNNEISEKSEIFDDQFSVERPDGSNFTLKIRSTKLEDSAMYFCASTGQLQETQYFGPGTRLLVL.